The next 7 T cell receptor beta chains were all read from a single sample in a study of graft-versus-host responses after intestinal transplantation. Sequenced by immunoSEQ multiplex PCR; TCRdb stores in-frame clones only, minus some. This table holds some 11,000 clones, over 85% found once. The sample was PBMCs, taken 109 days after intestinal transplant. All receptors derive from a human patient who received an intestinal transplant, so some T cells may come from the graft donor.

This chain links TRBV29-1 with TRBJ1-2; D ambiguous. The CDR3 sequence is 12 residues long. V was cut by 2 bases and J by 4 bases, with 8 bases left in between. Germline V gives CDR1 SQVTM, CDR2 ANQGSEA. The CDR3 DNA is TGCAGCGTTGAAAACGCCGGCTATGGCTACACCTTC. Its translation: CSVENAGYGYTF.

This chain uses TRBV6-6 with TRBJ2-2; the D gene is possibly TRBD2 (6 bases). The CDR3 loop spans 16 amino acids. Germline CDR1 and CDR2: MNHNY and SVGAGI (reference sequence). The V end lost 2 bases, the J end lost 0 bases, and 10 bases lay between the germline ends. CDR3 protein: CASSYGRTTNTGELFF. For the CDR3, the DNA is TGTGCCAGCAGTTACGGGAGGACAACGAACACCGGGGAGCTGTTTTTT.

V gene TRBV4-1 combines with J gene TRBJ2-1; 10 positions agree with TRBD2. Germline trimming cut 0 bases from V and 5 bases from J; bases unmatched to any gene: 10. Germline-derived CDR1 and CDR2 are MGHRA and YSYEKL. The CDR3 sequence is 18 residues long. The CDR3 nucleotides read TGCGCCAGCAGCCAAGAACCTACTCTAGCGGGAGTGCACAATGAGCAGTTCTTC. It yields the protein CASSQEPTLAGVHNEQFF.

The chain links TRBV4-1 to TRBJ1-5, with 9 nucleotides matching TRBD1. The germline gives CDR1 MGHRA, CDR2 YSYEKL. V lost 0 bases, J lost 4 bases, and 4 bases stayed unmatched. This CDR3 region has 16 residues. The CDR3 bases are TGCGCCAGCAGCCAAGATACCGACAGGGGGAATCAGCCCCAGCATTTT. Protein sequence: CASSQDTDRGNQPQHF.

The J gene is TRBJ2-7, the V gene TRBV27; D perhaps matches TRBD1 (6 bases). CDR3 size: 13 residues. Trimming removed 6 bases from V and 5 bases from J, with 14 bases in between. From germline, CDR1 is MNHEY and CDR2 SMNVEV (reference sequence). The CDR3 spells CASSSAGADEQYF. The CDR3 region has the DNA TGTGCCAGCAGCTCGGCAGGGGCGGACGAGCAGTACTTC.

The rearrangement links TRBV5-1 to TRBJ2-1, with 11 nucleotides matching TRBD2. The CDR3 runs 15 residues. Germline V gene lookup returns CDR1 SGHRS and CDR2 YFSETQ. J lost 6 bases, V lost 2 bases, and 4 bases had no gene match. The CDR3 coding sequence is TGCGCCAGCAGCTTTAAACTAGCGGGAGCCAATGAGCAGTTCTTC. Translated: CASSFKLAGANEQFF.

The chain joins TRBV18 to TRBJ2-7; 7 positions match TRBD1. The CDR3 is made up of 16 amino acids. Germline V lookup: CDR1 KGHSH, CDR2 LQKENI. V gave up 6 bases and J gave up 5 bases; unmatched junction bases: 16. The CDR3 DNA follows: TGTGCCAGCTCCCCTAGAAACACACAGGGGTTCAACGAGCAGTACTTC. This translates into CASSPRNTQGFNEQYF.